This T cell receptor (beta chain) was captured in a study of OX40 agonist ivuxolimab in advanced cancers. This clone was seen just once. The repertoire was sequenced with immunoSEQ multiplex PCR; TCRdb's copy has only in-frame clones and lacks some. The sample lists around 84,000 clones, 84% occurring once. Germline V gene data show CDR1 as LNHNV and CDR2 as YYDKDF (reference sequence). Trimming left V 1 base short and J 10 bases short, with 16 bases between. There are 14 residues in the CDR3. This TCR derives from an adult with an advanced solid tumor such as melanoma, head and neck, liver or kidney cancer. The material sequenced was CD4+ or CD8+ T cells sorted from blood, taken in a trial of the OX40 agonist ivuxolimab. The chain carries TRBV15 and TRBJ1-1, with D perhaps TRBD1 (5 bases). CDR3 coding DNA: TGTGCCACCAGCAGAGGCGGCGTGGGGGGTTTAGCTTTCTTT. Protein sequence: CATSRGGVGGLAFF.